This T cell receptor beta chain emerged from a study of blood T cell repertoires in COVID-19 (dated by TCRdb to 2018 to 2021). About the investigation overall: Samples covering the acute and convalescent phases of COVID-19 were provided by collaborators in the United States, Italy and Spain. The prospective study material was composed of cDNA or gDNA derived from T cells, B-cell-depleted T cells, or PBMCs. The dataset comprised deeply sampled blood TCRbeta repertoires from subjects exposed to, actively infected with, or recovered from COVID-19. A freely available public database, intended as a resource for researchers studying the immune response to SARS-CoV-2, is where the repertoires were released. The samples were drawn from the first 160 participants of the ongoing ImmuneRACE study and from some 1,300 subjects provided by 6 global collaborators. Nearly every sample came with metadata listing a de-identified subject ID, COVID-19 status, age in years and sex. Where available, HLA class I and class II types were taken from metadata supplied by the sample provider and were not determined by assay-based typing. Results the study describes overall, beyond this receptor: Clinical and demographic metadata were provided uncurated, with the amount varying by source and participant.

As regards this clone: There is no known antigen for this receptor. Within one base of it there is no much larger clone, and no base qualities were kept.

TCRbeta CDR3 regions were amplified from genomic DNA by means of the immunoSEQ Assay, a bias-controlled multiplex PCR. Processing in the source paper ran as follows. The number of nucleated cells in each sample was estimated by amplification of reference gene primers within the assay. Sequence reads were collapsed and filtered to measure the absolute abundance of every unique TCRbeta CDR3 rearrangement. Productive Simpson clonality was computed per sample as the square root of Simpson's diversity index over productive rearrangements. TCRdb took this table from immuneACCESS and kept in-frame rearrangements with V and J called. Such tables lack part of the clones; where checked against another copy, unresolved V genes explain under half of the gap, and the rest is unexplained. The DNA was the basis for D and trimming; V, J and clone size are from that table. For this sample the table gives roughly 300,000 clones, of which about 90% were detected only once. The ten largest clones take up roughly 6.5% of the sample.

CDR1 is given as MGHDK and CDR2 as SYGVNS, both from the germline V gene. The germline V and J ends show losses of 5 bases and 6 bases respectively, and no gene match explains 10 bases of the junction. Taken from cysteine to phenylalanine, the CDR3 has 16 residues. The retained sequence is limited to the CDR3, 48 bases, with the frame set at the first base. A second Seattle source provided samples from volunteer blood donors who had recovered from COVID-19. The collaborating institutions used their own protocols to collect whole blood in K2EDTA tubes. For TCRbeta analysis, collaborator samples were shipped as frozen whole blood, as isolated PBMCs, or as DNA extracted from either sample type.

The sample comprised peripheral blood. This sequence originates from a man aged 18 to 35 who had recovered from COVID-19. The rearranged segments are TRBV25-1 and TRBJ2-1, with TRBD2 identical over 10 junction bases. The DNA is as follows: TGTGCCAGCAGTACCCCTAGCGGGAGCTTATCCAATGAGCAGTTCTTC. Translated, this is CASSTPSGSLSNEQFF.